The present TCR beta chain was sequenced within a study of T cell changes during pregnancy in multiple sclerosis. The repertoire was sequenced with immunoSEQ multiplex PCR; TCRdb's copy has only in-frame clones and lacks some. The sample carries some 120,000 clones, around nine tenths recorded once. This CDR3 contains 14 residues. Trimming pared 9 bases from V and 2 bases from J, leaving 16 bases between. CDR1 and CDR2 (germline): SGDLS, YYNGEE. The clonotype comes from a female donor with multiple sclerosis, enrolled in a pregnancy study. The material was peripheral blood, obtained in the third trimester of pregnancy. The chain links TRBV9 to TRBJ2-3; weak D call: TRBD2 (5 bases). The CDR3 spells CAIVLSGNTDTQYF. The CDR3 nucleotides are TGTGCCATCGTATTGAGCGGAAACACAGATACGCAGTATTTT.